Each of the 26 T cell receptor beta chains below was sequenced from the same sample in a study of T cell repertoires in cytomegalovirus infection. MiXCR, applied by TCRdb to the reads, yields one record per CDR3 protein. Found here are approximately 190,000 distinct CDR3 sequences, roughly 9% of them singletons; the top ten hold roughly 4.8%. Material for sequencing was PBMCs. The receptors were sampled from a human donor in good health (CMV status not recorded). Some clones in this sample may be carry-over from other donors' samples.

The rearrangement joins TRBV7-2 to TRBJ2-1, with D possibly TRBD2 on 6 matching bases. Looked up from germline, CDR1 is SGHTA and CDR2 is FQGNSA. Trimming left V 2 bases short and J 8 bases short, with 16 bases between. This CDR3 has 15 amino acids. CDR3 in amino acids: CASSLRGSGSDEQFF. As DNA, the CDR3 is TGTGCCAGCAGCTTACGGGGGTCGGGGTCGGATGAGCAGTTCTTC.

This clonotype was observed many times. In nucleotides, the CDR3 is TGCGCCAGCAGCTCGGACGGCATGAACACTGAAGCTTTCTTT. Residues: CASSSDGMNTEAFF. This chain joins TRBV5-1 and TRBJ1-1, with no clear D. The CDR3 totals 14 residues. Between the trimmed V and J ends, which lost 3 bases and 0 bases, there was a span of 9 bases. Germline values: CDR1 SGHRS, CDR2 YFSETQ.

This clonotype was seen ten or more times. The chain employs TRBV7-2 and TRBJ1-4, with 9 bases identical to TRBD1. The J segment lost 12 bases and the V segment lost 0 bases, leaving 2 bases of the junction unmatched. This CDR3 region has 13 residues. In germline, CDR1 is SGHTA, CDR2 FQGNSA. CDR3 in DNA: TGTGCCAGCAGCTTAGCGGGGGACAGGGAACTGTTTTTT. Residues: CASSLAGDRELFF.

The V gene is TRBV2, the J gene TRBJ2-7; D gene unclear. This CDR3 spans 12 amino acids. Germline CDR1 and CDR2: SNHLY and FYNNEI. The V gene lost 2 bases and the J gene lost 6 bases, with 8 bases spanning the gap. The CDR3 here is CASSESPGEQYF. The CDR3, as DNA: TGTGCCAGCAGTGAAAGCCCGGGCGAGCAGTACTTC.

This clonotype came up many times. CDR3 residues: CASSPEAEKLFF. The CDR3 coding sequence is TGTGCCAGTAGTCCCGAGGCCGAAAAACTGTTTTTT. The V and J genes are TRBV19 and TRBJ1-4; no firm D call. Germline CDR1 LNHDA, CDR2 SQIVND (reference sequence). This CDR3 is built from 12 residues. Trimming removed 5 bases at V and 8 bases at J, with 9 bases between. Together with reference TRBV19 and TRBJ1-4, the CDR3 gives the full variable domain: DGGITQSPKYLFRKEGQNVTLSCEQNLNHDAMYWYRQDPGQGLRLIYYSQIVNDFQKGDIAEGYSVSREKKESFPLTVTSAQKNPTAFYLCASSPEAEKLFFGSGTQLSVL.

This clonotype was seen at least ten times. The rearrangement uses TRBV12-3 or TRBV12-4 and TRBJ1-6, with 8 bases that match TRBD1. The CDR3 sequence is 15 residues long. V was clipped by 6 bases and J by 7 bases; unmatched bases: 8. CDR3 in DNA: TGTGCCAGCAGAGGACAGGGCGCCACGAATTCACCCCTCCACTTT. Translating gives CASRGQGATNSPLHF.

This clonotype turned up a few times. V and J are TRBV7-2 and TRBJ1-1; D gene ambiguous. Germline V gene data show CDR1 as SGHTA and CDR2 as FQGNSA. Trimming left V 2 bases short and J 0 bases short, with 7 bases between. CDR3 size: 14 residues. CDR3 coding DNA: TGTGCCAGCAGCTTACAGACACTGAACACTGAAGCTTTCTTT. It specifies CASSLQTLNTEAFF.

This clonotype was picked up many times. The chain links TRBV7-2 to TRBJ2-7; 10 nucleotides align to TRBD2. CDR3 length: 14 residues. The V gene end was trimmed by 2 bases and the J gene end by 3 bases; junction bases not matched to a gene: 1. The V gene's germline CDR1 is SGHTA and CDR2 FQGNSA. CDR3 nucleotides: TGTGCCAGCAGCTTACGGACTAGCGGCTACGAGCAGTACTTC. Translated: CASSLRTSGYEQYF.

The chain has TRBV7-2 and TRBJ2-2, with D unresolved. Looked up from germline, CDR1 is SGHTA and CDR2 is FQGNSA. Between the trimmed V and J ends, which lost 5 bases and 11 bases, there was a span of 18 bases. The CDR3 has 14 residues. DNA of the CDR3: TGTGCCAGCAGCCCTCAATTATTCACCAGTGAGCTGTTTTTT. It specifies CASSPQLFTSELFF. The full variable domain, completed using reference TRBV7-2 and TRBJ2-2, is GAGVSQSPSNKVTEKGKDVELRCDPISGHTALYWYRQSLGQGLEFLIYFQGNSAPDKSGLPSDRFSAERTGGSVSTLTIQRTQQEDSAVYLCASSPQLFTSELFFGEGSRLTVL.

The sample holds many counts of this clonotype. The J gene is TRBJ1-1, the V gene TRBV19; tentative D call: TRBD1 (6 bases). Germline V gene sequence: CDR1 LNHDA, CDR2 SQIVND (reference sequence). The CDR3 is 14 amino acids. V lost 6 bases to trimming and J lost 0 bases, with 11 bases between them. The CDR3 region is CASRATGLNTEAFF. The DNA for the CDR3 is TGTGCCAGTAGAGCGACAGGTCTGAACACTGAAGCTTTCTTT.

This clonotype was seen a few times. The chain recombines TRBV20-1 with TRBJ2-1; 14 bases fit TRBD2. Germline V lookup: CDR1 DFQATT, CDR2 SNEGSKA (reference sequence). The V gene end was trimmed by 5 bases and the J gene end by 7 bases; junction bases not matched to a gene: 7. This CDR3 comprises 15 residues. The CDR3 DNA sequence: TGCAGTGCTCCCGACGGGACTAGCGGGGGTAATGAGCAGTTCTTC. Protein: CSAPDGTSGGNEQFF.

V is TRBV20-1 and J is TRBJ2-2, with a possible D match to TRBD2 (5 bases). Germline CDR1 and CDR2: DFQATT and SNEGSKA (reference sequence). V was clipped by 6 bases and J by 3 bases, with 17 bases between them. The length of the CDR3 is 15 residues. The CDR3 sequence is CSAPQPLADTGELFF. The CDR3 bases are TGCAGTGCCCCGCAGCCGCTAGCCGACACCGGGGAGCTGTTTTTT.

This clonotype has only a few counts. The V call is TRBV20-1, the J call TRBJ1-2; D is undetermined. The germline V and J ends were trimmed by 2 bases and 7 bases, with 11 bases remaining between them. Germline V gene lookup returns CDR1 DFQATT and CDR2 SNEGSKA (reference sequence). This CDR3 comprises 12 residues. Here the CDR3 reads CSARNLNGGYTF. CDR3 coding DNA: TGCAGTGCTAGAAACCTTAACGGTGGCTACACCTTC.

This clonotype was counted a few times. The chain has TRBV18 and TRBJ2-1, with 8 bases lining up with TRBD2. With 6 bases clipped from V and 0 bases from J, the junction kept 4 bases outside the gene matches. Germline CDR1 KGHSH, CDR2 LQKENI. The CDR3 is 15 residues long. The CDR3 DNA reads TGTGCCAGCTCGCAAAGCGGGGGCTCCTACAATGAGCAGTTCTTC. Protein product: CASSQSGGSYNEQFF.

This clonotype was counted ten times or more. This rearrangement joins TRBV7-8 to TRBJ2-5; D is uncertain. The germline V gene encodes CDR1 SGHVS and CDR2 FQNEAQ. The CDR3 sequence is 15 residues long. Trimming pared 0 bases from V and 2 bases from J, leaving 10 bases between. The CDR3 is CASSLAVGVQETQYF. The CDR3 region has the DNA TGTGCCAGCAGCTTAGCGGTGGGTGTTCAAGAGACCCAGTACTTC.

This clonotype was observed many times. The CDR3 nucleotides read TGTGCCAGCAGTTTTGAGACAGGGGGGGCCTACGAGCAGTACTTC. Its translation: CASSFETGGAYEQYF. V gene TRBV28 combines with J gene TRBJ2-7; 9 positions match TRBD1. The CDR3 has 15 residues. Germline V lookup: CDR1 MDHEN, CDR2 SYDVKM. After removal of 3 bases from V and 2 bases from J, the junction contained 5 bases not matched to a gene. Full variable domain (remainder filled in from reference TRBV28 and TRBJ2-7): DVKVTQSSRYLVKRTGEKVFLECVQDMDHENMFWYRQDPGLGLRLIYFSYDVKMKEKGDIPEGYSVSREKKERFSLILESASTNQTSMYLCASSFETGGAYEQYFGPGTRLTVT.

This clonotype was recorded many times. The V and J genes are TRBV7-2 and TRBJ2-7; no definite D call. Trimming shortened V by 1 base and J by 5 bases, and 9 bases separated the two germline ends. Per the germline V gene, CDR1 is SGHTA and CDR2 is FQGNSA. CDR3 length equals 13 residues. CDR3 amino acids: CASSLDHSDEQYF. The DNA of the CDR3 is TGTGCCAGCAGCTTAGACCACAGTGACGAGCAGTACTTC.

The table lists this clonotype with many counts. CDR3 bases: TGTGCCAGCAGCTTTTACGATTTAGGGGAGACCCAGTACTTC. Translated, it gives CASSFYDLGETQYF. The chain combines TRBV7-2 with TRBJ2-5; no reliable D call. Per germline, CDR1 SGHTA and CDR2 FQGNSA. This CDR3 is built from 14 residues. Trimming removed 3 bases at V and 5 bases at J, with 13 bases between. Combining the CDR3 with reference TRBV7-2 and TRBJ2-5 gives the whole variable domain GAGVSQSPSNKVTEKGKDVELRCDPISGHTALYWYRQSLGQGLEFLIYFQGNSAPDKSGLPSDRFSAERTGGSVSTLTIQRTQQEDSAVYLCASSFYDLGETQYFGPGTRLLVL.

There are many counts of this clonotype. This rearrangement joins TRBV12-3 or TRBV12-4 to TRBJ2-1, with 9 bases aligning to TRBD1. This CDR3 has 16 residues. The V gene end was trimmed by 5 bases and the J gene end by 1 base; junction bases not matched to a gene: 6. The CDR3 DNA reads as TGTGCCAGCAGTCGGACAGGGGTCTTGTCCTACAATGAGCAGTTCTTC. Protein sequence: CASSRTGVLSYNEQFF.

The chain recombines TRBV2 with TRBJ2-7; the D is unclear. The CDR3 has 10 amino acids. V lost 7 bases and J 6 bases, leaving 7 bases between the germline ends. Germline V gene data show CDR1 as SNHLY and CDR2 as FYNNEI. The CDR3 sequence: CASKQSEQYF. The CDR3 DNA is TGTGCCAGCAAGCAATCCGAGCAGTACTTC.

This clonotype was seen many times. The V gene is TRBV4-2, the J gene TRBJ1-5, with D possibly matching TRBD1 (6 bases). The V and J ends lost 2 bases and 4 bases respectively, with 15 bases between them. The CDR3 has 16 amino acids. The germline CDR1 and CDR2 sequences are LGHNA and YNFKEQ. The CDR3 DNA reads TGTGCCAGCAGCCAATCCGGCACAGGGCCAAATCAGCCCCAGCATTTT. Translated, it gives CASSQSGTGPNQPQHF.

The table lists this clonotype with many counts. The gene calls are TRBV29-1 and TRBJ1-1; D possibly corresponds to TRBD1 (5 bases). V was cut by 3 bases and J by 0 bases, with 8 bases left in between. The CDR3 consists of 13 residues. Germline V gene lookup returns CDR1 SQVTM and CDR2 ANQGSEA. CDR3 sequence reads: CSVEGQMNTEAFF. Written as DNA, the CDR3 is TGCAGCGTTGAGGGGCAGATGAACACTGAAGCTTTCTTT.

Ten or more counts support this clonotype. The rearrangement links TRBV7-8 to TRBJ2-6; TRBD2 agrees at 8 bases. Germline assignment: CDR1 SGHVS and CDR2 FQNEAQ. V gave up 5 bases and J gave up 2 bases; unmatched junction bases: 5. The CDR3 consists of 16 residues. In nucleotides, the CDR3 is TGTGCCAGCAGCCTCTCGGGAGGGGCTGGGGCCAACGTCCTGACTTTC. It yields the protein CASSLSGGAGANVLTF.

This clonotype was observed at least ten times. CDR3 in amino acids: CASSYLANTQYF. The CDR3, as DNA: TGTGCCAGCAGTTACTTAGCGAATACGCAGTATTTT. V usage is TRBV6-2 or TRBV6-3 and J usage is TRBJ2-3; maybe TRBD2 (5 bases). Between the trimmed V and J ends, which lost 1 base and 7 bases, there was a span of 6 bases. This CDR3 spans 12 amino acids. CDR1 is MNHEY, CDR2 SVGEGT, per germline.

The chain recombines TRBV6-2 or TRBV6-3 with TRBJ2-7; D is ambiguous. CDR1 and CDR2 (germline): MNHEY, SVGEGT. The CDR3 loop spans 12 amino acids. Trimming took 5 bases from V and 6 from J, leaving 11 bases between them. In DNA form, the CDR3 reads TGTGCCAGCAGTCAGACGGTAGTCGAGCAGTACTTC. It codes for CASSQTVVEQYF.

This clonotype was found many times. The rearrangement joins TRBV19 to TRBJ1-5; 7 nucleotides line up with TRBD1. The CDR3 covers 15 residues. Looked up from germline, CDR1 is LNHDA and CDR2 is SQIVND (reference sequence). V was clipped by 7 bases and J by 4 bases; unmatched bases: 10. The CDR3: CASTWGQQRNQPQHF. CDR3 DNA sequence: TGTGCCAGTACCTGGGGACAGCAGAGGAATCAGCCCCAGCATTTT.